A selection of T cell receptor beta chains follows, all from one sample in a study of T-cell reconstitution after alpha-beta-depleted transplantation in children. TCRdb analysed the PCR reads with MiXCR anew, one entry per CDR3 protein. The sample lists under 25,000 distinct CDR3 sequences, 10% to 15% occurring once. Sequencing was performed on PBMCs, mostly from graft donor cells, taken 60 days after TCRalphabeta/CD19-depleted stem cell transplant. Receptor source: a female patient aged 2 to 10 who had a stem cell transplant for congenital amegakaryocytic thrombocytopenia, so the T cells may come from the graft donor. The conserved cysteine and the conserved F or W are not part of the CDR3 here.

V | CDR3
TRBV12-3/TRBV12-4 | ASSLGTGNIQY
TRBV6-5 | ASRLSGTGGYGYT
TRBV6-5 | ASSYNGLAGTTTDTQY
TRBV24-1 | ATSDRSGRALDTQY
TRBV20-1 | SAAYRDRGDEQY
TRBV7-3 | ASSSERENTQY
TRBV12-5 | ASAQIVATANEKLF
TRBV5-5 | ASSEGQGYGYT
TRBV4-1 | ASSQDGTNTGELF
TRBV4-1 | ASSQVDLLVTGELF
TRBV10-3 | AIKKESTSYEQY
TRBV7-2 | ASSSQRGEQF
TRBV7-9 | ASSSTSGLANGDEQF
TRBV12-3/TRBV12-4 | ASSFRGNSDTQY
TRBV5-1 | ASTGAVTGELF
TRBV12-5 | ASGYRLGLASEQF
TRBV7-2 | ASSLAGTGGLNEQF
TRBV18 | ASSPLQGRGNEAF